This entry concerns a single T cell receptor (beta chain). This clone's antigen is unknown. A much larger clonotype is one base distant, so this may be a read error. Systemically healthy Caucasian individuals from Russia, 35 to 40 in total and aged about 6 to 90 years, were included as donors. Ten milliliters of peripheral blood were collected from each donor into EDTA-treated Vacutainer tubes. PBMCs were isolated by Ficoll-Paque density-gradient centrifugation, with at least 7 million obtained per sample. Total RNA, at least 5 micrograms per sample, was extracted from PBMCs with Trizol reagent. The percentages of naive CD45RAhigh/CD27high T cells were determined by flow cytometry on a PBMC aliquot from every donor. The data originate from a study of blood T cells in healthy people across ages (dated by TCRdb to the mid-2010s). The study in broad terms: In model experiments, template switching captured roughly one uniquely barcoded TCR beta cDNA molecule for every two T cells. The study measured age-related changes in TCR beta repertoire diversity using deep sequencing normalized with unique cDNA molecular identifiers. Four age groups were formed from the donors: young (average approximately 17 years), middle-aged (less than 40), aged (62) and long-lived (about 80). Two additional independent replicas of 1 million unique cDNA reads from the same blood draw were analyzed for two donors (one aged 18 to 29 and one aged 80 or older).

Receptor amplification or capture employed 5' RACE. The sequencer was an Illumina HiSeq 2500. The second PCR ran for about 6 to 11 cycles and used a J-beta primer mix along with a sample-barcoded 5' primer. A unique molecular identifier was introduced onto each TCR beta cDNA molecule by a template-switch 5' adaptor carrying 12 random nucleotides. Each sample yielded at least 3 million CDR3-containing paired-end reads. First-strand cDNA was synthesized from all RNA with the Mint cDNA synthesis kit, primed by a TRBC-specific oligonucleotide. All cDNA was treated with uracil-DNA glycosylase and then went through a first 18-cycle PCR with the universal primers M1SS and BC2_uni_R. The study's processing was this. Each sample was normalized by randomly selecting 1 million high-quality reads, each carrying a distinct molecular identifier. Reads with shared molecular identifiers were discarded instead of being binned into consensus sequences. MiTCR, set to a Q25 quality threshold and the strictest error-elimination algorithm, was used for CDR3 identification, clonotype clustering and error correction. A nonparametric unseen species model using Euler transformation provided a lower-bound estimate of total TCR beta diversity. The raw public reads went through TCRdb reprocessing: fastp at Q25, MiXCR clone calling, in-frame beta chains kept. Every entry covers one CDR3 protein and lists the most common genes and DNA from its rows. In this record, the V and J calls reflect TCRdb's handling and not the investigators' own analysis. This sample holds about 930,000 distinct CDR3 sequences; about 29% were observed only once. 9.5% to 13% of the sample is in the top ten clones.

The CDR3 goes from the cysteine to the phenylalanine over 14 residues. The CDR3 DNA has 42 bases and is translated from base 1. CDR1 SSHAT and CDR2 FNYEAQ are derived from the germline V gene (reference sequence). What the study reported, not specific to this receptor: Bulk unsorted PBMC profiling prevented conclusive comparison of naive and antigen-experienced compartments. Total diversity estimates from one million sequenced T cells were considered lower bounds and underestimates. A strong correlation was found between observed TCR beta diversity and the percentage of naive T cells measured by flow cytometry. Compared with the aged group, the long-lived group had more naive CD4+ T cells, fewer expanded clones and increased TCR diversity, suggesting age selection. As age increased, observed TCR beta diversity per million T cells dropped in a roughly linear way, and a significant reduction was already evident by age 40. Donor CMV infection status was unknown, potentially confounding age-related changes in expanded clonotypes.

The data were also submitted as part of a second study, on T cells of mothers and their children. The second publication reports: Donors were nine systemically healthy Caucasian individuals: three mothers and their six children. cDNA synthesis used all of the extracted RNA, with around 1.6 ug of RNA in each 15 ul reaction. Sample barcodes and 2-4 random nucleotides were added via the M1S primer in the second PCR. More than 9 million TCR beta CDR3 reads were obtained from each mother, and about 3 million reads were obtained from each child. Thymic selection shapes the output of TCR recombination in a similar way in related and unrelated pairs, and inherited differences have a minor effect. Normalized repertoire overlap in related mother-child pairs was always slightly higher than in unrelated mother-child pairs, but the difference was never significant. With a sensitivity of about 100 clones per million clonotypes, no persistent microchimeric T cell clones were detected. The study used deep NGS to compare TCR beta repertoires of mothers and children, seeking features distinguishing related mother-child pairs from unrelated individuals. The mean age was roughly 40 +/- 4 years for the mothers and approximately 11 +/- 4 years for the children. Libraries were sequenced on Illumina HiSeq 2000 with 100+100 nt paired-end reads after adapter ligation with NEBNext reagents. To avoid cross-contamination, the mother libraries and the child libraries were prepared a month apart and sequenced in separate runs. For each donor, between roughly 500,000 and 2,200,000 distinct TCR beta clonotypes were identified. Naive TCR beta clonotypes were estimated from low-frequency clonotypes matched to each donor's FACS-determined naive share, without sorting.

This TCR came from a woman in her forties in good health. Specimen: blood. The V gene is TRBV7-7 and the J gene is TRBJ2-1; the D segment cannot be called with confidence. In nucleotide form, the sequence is TGTGCTAGCAGCTTATACGGAGTTTCGGAGACCCAGTTCTTC. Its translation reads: CASSLYGVSETQFF.